The next 12 T cell receptor beta chains were all read from a single sample in a study of T cell clonality in common variable immunodeficiency. Notes on the study in general: Common variable immunodeficiency TCR beta sequences reportedly had fewer deletions and N-nucleotide insertions.

Profiling relied on immunoSEQ multiplex PCR, and the TCRdb table lists in-frame clones only, not all of them. The table lists more than 20,000 clones, with no singletons. No antigen has been identified for these receptors. Sequenced material: peripheral blood mononuclear cells. These receptors came from a human donor with common variable immunodeficiency.

This clone was counted at least ten times. The observed sequence ends 3 residues before the CDR3 terminus, with the missing tail filled in from the germline J gene. J is TRBJ2-3 and V is TRBV11-3, with 7 bases identical to TRBD1. The CDR3 has 15 amino acids. CDR1 is SGHNT and CDR2 is YENEEA in the germline V gene. V was pared by 5 bases and J by 0 bases, with 5 bases of the junction left unmatched. The CDR3 sequence: CASSPGTASTDTQYF. Partial CDR3 DNA: TGTGCCAGCAGCCCGGGGACAGCTAGCACAGATACG.

This clone was observed many times. The read ends 3 residues before the CDR3 terminus; that terminus is restored from the germline J gene. V and J are TRBV18 and TRBJ2-4; 9 nucleotides line up with TRBD1. Germline V lookup: CDR1 KGHSH, CDR2 LQKENI. The V and J ends lost 3 bases and 6 bases, in that order; junction bases with no gene match: 3. The CDR3 runs 14 residues. The sequenced part of the CDR3 DNA is TGTGCCAGCTCACCCGGGACAGGGATAAACATT. Encoded protein: CASSPGTGINI. Given in full, the CDR3 is CASSPGTGINIQYF.

This clone was seen repeatedly, ten times or more. Sequencing ends 3 residues short of the CDR3 end; the germline J gene provides the rest. The J gene is TRBJ2-7, the V gene TRBV6-2 or TRBV6-3, with TRBD2 as a possible D gene (5 bases). The germline V gene has CDR1 MNHEY and CDR2 SVGEGT. The V end was cut by 2 bases, the J end by 0 bases, with 14 bases between. The length of the CDR3 is 16 residues. CDR3 DNA, as far as it was read: TGTGCCAGCAGTTACCCCCTGACGGGGAGCTCCTACGAG. It translates to CASSYPLTGSSYE. In full, the CDR3 is CASSYPLTGSSYEQYF.

This clone was detected a few times. The CDR3 loop is CASSMVELAGVTGELFF. The sequenced CDR3 bases are TGTGCCAGTAGTATGGTGGAGCTAGCGGGCGTCACCGGGGAG. The chain joins TRBV19 to TRBJ2-2, with 8 bases identical to TRBD2. The read falls 3 residues short of the CDR3 end, and the missing part is taken from the germline J gene. The CDR3 is 17 amino acids. After removal of 3 bases from V and 4 bases from J, the junction contained 10 bases not matched to a gene. CDR1 and CDR2 from the germline V gene are LNHDA and SQIVND (reference sequence).

This clone was counted between two and nine times. Read data end 3 residues before the CDR3 end; the end is taken from the germline J gene. The same CDR3 is also encoded by other DNA sequences in this sample. The rearrangement links TRBV2 to TRBJ1-5, with D perhaps TRBD1 (6 bases). V lost 4 bases, J lost 3 bases, and 10 bases lay in between. This CDR3 comprises 14 residues. Germline assignment: CDR1 SNHLY and CDR2 FYNNEI. This chain's CDR3 is CASSGRGFNQPQHF. The sequenced CDR3 bases are TGTGCCAGCAGTGGGAGGGGGTTCAATCAGCCC.

As for this clone: The read ends 3 residues before the CDR3 terminus; that terminus is restored from the germline J gene. The chain employs TRBV5-8 and TRBJ1-6; 8 positions match TRBD1. This CDR3 comprises 15 residues. With 4 bases clipped from V and 10 bases from J, the junction kept 10 bases outside the gene matches. CDR1 SGHTS and CDR2 YDEGEE come from the germline V gene. CDR3 residues: CASSRRQGSGSPLHF. CDR3 DNA (partial): TGTGCCAGCAGCCGTCGACAGGGGTCGGGATCACCC.

This clone was found many times. The CDR3 end lies 3 residues beyond the end of the read and is filled in from the germline J gene. V and J are TRBV5-1 and TRBJ1-1, with D possibly matching TRBD1 (5 bases). The length of the CDR3 is 12 residues. Looked up from germline, CDR1 is SGHRS and CDR2 is YFSETQ. The CDR3 DNA, read in part, is TGCGCCAGCGGTCCCCTGGCAGGGAAA. Translated: CASGPLAGK. The CDR3 as a whole reads CASGPLAGKAFF.

This clone was observed many times. The read terminates 3 residues before the CDR3 end, so the remaining end is supplied by the germline J gene. J is TRBJ2-7 and V is TRBV12-3 or TRBV12-4, with 8 bases lining up with TRBD2. CDR3 length: 15 residues. J was trimmed by 6 bases and V by 1 base; bases with no gene match: 8. CDR3 DNA (partial): TGTGCCAGCAGTTTAGGCCCAGCGGGAGCGGGCGAG. As protein: CASSLGPAGAGE. The full CDR3 reads CASSLGPAGAGEQYF.

In this sample, this clone turned up many times. The read comes to an end 3 residues before the CDR3 does, leaving the germline J gene to fill in the end. The gene calls are TRBV7-9 and TRBJ2-3; maybe TRBD1 (6 bases). The CDR3 totals 13 residues. V lost 5 bases and J lost 6, with 12 bases in between. Germline CDR1 reads SEHNR; CDR2 reads FQNEAQ (reference sequence). The CDR3 bases that were read are TGTGCCAGCAGCCCCAGGGGTCCGGATACG. Translation: CASSPRGPDT. The complete CDR3 reads CASSPRGPDTQYF.

This clone occurred a few times. The read falls 3 residues short of the CDR3 end, and the missing part is taken from the germline J gene. The chain combines TRBV18 with TRBJ1-2; 8 bases are shared with TRBD1. Germline assignment: CDR1 KGHSH and CDR2 LQKENI. J was trimmed by 0 bases and V by 4 bases; bases with no gene match: 4. The CDR3 loop spans 15 amino acids. The CDR3 loop is CASSLDRGANYGYTF. CDR3 DNA (partial): TGTGCCAGCTCACTCGACAGGGGAGCTAACTATGGC.

The part of the CDR3 DNA that was read is TGTGCCAGCAGCTCAACCTCGACAGGGGCTCTTCAGCCC. Translation: CASSSTSTGALQP. The complete CDR3 protein is CASSSTSTGALQPQHF. The chain has TRBV6-2 or TRBV6-3 and TRBJ1-5; 8 bases match TRBD1. Read sequence stops 3 residues before the CDR3 end, and the germline J gene provides the missing end. The ends lost 6 bases at V and 6 bases at J; junction bases unmatched: 13. Germline CDR1 and CDR2: MNHEY and SVGEGT. This CDR3 has 16 residues.

This clone was detected many times. The read halts 3 residues ahead of the CDR3 end, with the missing end drawn from the germline J gene. J is TRBJ2-2 and V is TRBV20-1; no firm D call. Germline CDR1 and CDR2: DFQATT and SNEGSKA (reference sequence). Trimming removed 2 bases at V and 5 bases at J, with 12 bases between. The CDR3 extends over 14 amino acids. The sequenced part of the CDR3 DNA is TGCAGTGCTAGATCTGGCTTGGTAACCGGGGAG. It specifies CSARSGLVTGE. The complete CDR3 sequence is CSARSGLVTGELFF.